Shown below are 31 T cell receptor beta chains from a single sample sequenced in a study of human T cells and chemical hapten exposure. A single record per CDR3 protein comes from TCRdb applying MiXCR to the 5' RACE reads. This sample has 130,000 or so distinct CDR3 sequences; around 4% occur once, and the top ten carry over 1.1%. It was from unfractionated whole blood that total RNA was extracted. The receptors come from a female donor in good health.

This clonotype was observed many times. The genes are TRBV20-1 and TRBJ2-3; TRBD2 matches at 8 bases. The germline V gene has CDR1 DFQATT and CDR2 SNEGSKA (reference sequence). V lost 5 bases, J lost 0 bases, and 7 bases stayed unmatched. CDR3 length equals 15 residues. CDR3 protein: CSARRGAHSTDTQYF. The CDR3 DNA sequence: TGCAGTGCTCGGCGGGGGGCTCATAGCACAGATACGCAGTATTTT.

The table lists this clonotype with many counts. This chain uses TRBV7-9 with TRBJ2-7; a possible D gene is TRBD1 (6 bases). This CDR3 comprises 15 residues. V shed 3 bases and J shed 7 bases, with 19 bases lying between them. In germline, CDR1 is SEHNR, CDR2 FQNEAQ (reference sequence). The CDR3 sequence is CASSFQGSLVLEQYF. The CDR3, as DNA: TGTGCCAGCAGCTTCCAGGGGTCGCTGGTTCTGGAGCAGTACTTC.

This clonotype was found many times. The rearrangement links TRBV7-9 to TRBJ2-1, with D possibly being TRBD1 or TRBD2 (6 bases each). CDR3 size: 16 residues. Looked up from germline, CDR1 is SEHNR and CDR2 is FQNEAQ (reference sequence). Trimming cost V 6 bases and J 4 bases, with 19 bases left between them. The CDR3 sequence: CASRGRGSGQYNEQFF. In DNA, the CDR3 is TGTGCCAGCAGAGGTCGAGGTAGCGGACAGTACAATGAGCAGTTCTTC.

This clonotype was found many times. V is TRBV20-1 and J is TRBJ2-3; 7 nucleotides line up with TRBD1. Germline CDR1 is DFQATT and CDR2 is SNEGSKA (reference sequence). With V trimmed by 6 bases and J by 4 bases, 7 bases remained unmatched. The CDR3 length is 13 residues. The CDR3 DNA follows: TGCAGTGCCAAGTACCAGGGGGCAGATACGCAGTATTTT. Translation: CSAKYQGADTQYF.

This clonotype was found a few times. A read error may explain this, as a much larger clone is one base away. This sequence joins TRBV12-3 or TRBV12-4 and TRBJ2-4; D not resolved. The CDR3 consists of 12 residues. The V gene lost 5 bases and the J gene lost 6 bases, with 8 bases spanning the gap. CDR3 coding DNA: TGTGCCAGCAGTCGCGACATAAACATTCAGTACTTC. Translated: CASSRDINIQYF.

This clonotype was recorded many times. This chain uses TRBV6-4 with TRBJ1-6; D unresolved. V gave up 5 bases and J gave up 8 bases, with 13 bases separating them. Germline loops: CDR1 MRHNA, CDR2 SNTAGT. This CDR3 has 14 amino acids. The CDR3 DNA sequence: TGTGCCAGCAGTTACACAGCAGGTCATTCACCCCTCCACTTT. This codes for CASSYTAGHSPLHF.

At least ten counts were recorded for this clonotype. The chain recombines TRBV7-9 with TRBJ2-3; 8 bases align to TRBD2. The CDR3 is 18 amino acids. The trim removed 4 bases at V and 7 bases at J, leaving 19 bases unmatched. CDR1 SEHNR and CDR2 FQNEAQ come from the germline V gene (reference sequence). In DNA, the CDR3 is TGTGCCAGCAGCTGGCCCGGGCGGCGGGGGGATAATATTCATACGCAGTATTTT. The encoded protein is CASSWPGRRGDNIHTQYF.

The chain has TRBV15 and TRBJ1-4; D is ambiguous. The CDR3 runs to 16 residues. In germline, CDR1 is LNHNV, CDR2 YYDKDF (reference sequence). V lost 7 bases and J lost 2, with 17 bases in between. The CDR3: CATTHDNRGTNEKLFF. In DNA, the CDR3 is TGTGCCACCACCCACGACAATAGAGGGACTAATGAAAAACTGTTTTTT.

V gene TRBV18 combines with J gene TRBJ1-5; D not resolved. Germline V CDR1 and CDR2: KGHSH, LQKENI. This CDR3 has 13 amino acids. Trimming took off 8 bases at V and 4 bases at J, with 12 bases between the two ends. DNA for the CDR3: TGTGCCAGCCAGGAGCAGTATAATCAGCCCCAGCATTTT. Translation gives CASQEQYNQPQHF.

The sample holds many counts of this clonotype. The rearrangement uses TRBV5-1 and TRBJ1-2, with 12 bases lining up with TRBD1. J gave up 4 bases and V 7 bases, and 5 bases lay outside the gene matches. CDR1 and CDR2 from the germline V gene are SGHRS and YFSETQ. CDR3 length equals 14 residues. In DNA form, the CDR3 reads TGCGCCAGCCGCGGGACAGGGGGCATCTATGGCTACACCTTC. This encodes CASRGTGGIYGYTF.

This clonotype was counted at least ten times. The chain uses TRBV12-3 or TRBV12-4 and TRBJ2-3; 8 bases map to TRBD2. V gave up 3 bases and J gave up 0 bases; unmatched junction bases: 5. This CDR3 region has 16 residues. The CDR3 DNA reads TGTGCCAGCAGTTTGCAAACTAGCGGAAGCACAGATACGCAGTATTTT. Amino acids: CASSLQTSGSTDTQYF.

This clonotype was counted at least ten times. The chain is built from TRBV20-1 and TRBJ2-3; D might be TRBD1 (5 bases). This CDR3 contains 12 residues. CDR1 and CDR2 (germline): DFQATT, SNEGSKA (reference sequence). V lost 4 bases to trimming and J lost 4 bases, with 9 bases between them. CDR3 amino acids: CSAKWGPDTQYF. The CDR3 DNA sequence: TGCAGTGCTAAGTGGGGCCCAGATACGCAGTATTTT.

The rearrangement joins TRBV5-1 to TRBJ2-3, with D perhaps matching TRBD2 (6 bases). Germline assignment: CDR1 SGHRS and CDR2 YFSETQ. The CDR3 runs to 15 residues. V was shortened by 2 bases and J by 1 base, with 11 bases between the two germline ends. The CDR3 is CASSLQWGGTDTQYF. The CDR3 DNA reads as TGCGCCAGCAGCTTACAGTGGGGGGGCACAGATACGCAGTATTTT.

This clonotype was detected ten times or more. The chain employs TRBV6-1 and TRBJ2-7; possible D gene TRBD1, 5 bases. The ends were cut back, 6 bases at V and 2 bases at J, with 8 bases in the middle. Germline CDR1 and CDR2: MNHNS and SASEGT. The length of the CDR3 is 12 residues. CDR3 residues: CASRTEPYEQYF. CDR3 nucleotides: TGTGCCAGCAGGACAGAGCCCTACGAGCAGTACTTC.

This rearrangement joins TRBV7-2 to TRBJ2-7; weak D call: TRBD2 (7 bases). The V and J ends lost 1 base and 5 bases respectively, with 21 bases between them. This CDR3 contains 17 residues. Germline CDR1 SGHTA, CDR2 FQGNSA. The CDR3 protein is CASSLVAIGGQGDEQYF. The CDR3 coding sequence is TGTGCCAGCAGCTTAGTAGCTATCGGGGGGCAAGGGGACGAGCAGTACTTC.

At least ten counts were recorded for this clonotype. The V call is TRBV5-1, the J call TRBJ2-5, with 13 bases matching TRBD2. The length of the CDR3 is 16 residues. Germline values: CDR1 SGHRS, CDR2 YFSETQ. The junction had 4 bases not matched to a gene; V was cut back by 0 bases and J by 5 bases. CDR3 sequence: CASSLAGLAGVETQYF. The CDR3 DNA is TGCGCCAGCAGCTTGGCCGGACTAGCGGGGGTTGAGACCCAGTACTTC. Combining the CDR3 with reference TRBV5-1 and TRBJ2-5 gives the whole variable domain KAGVTQTPRYLIKTRGQQVTLSCSPISGHRSVSWYQQTPGQGLQFLFEYFSETQRNKGNFPGRFSGRQFSNSRSEMNVSTLELGDSALYLCASSLAGLAGVETQYFGPGTRLLVL.

This clonotype was detected ten times or more. The chain employs TRBV7-8 and TRBJ2-1; a possible D gene is TRBD1 (5 bases). V lost 1 base and J lost 2, with 9 bases in between. The CDR3 sequence is 15 residues long. CDR1 SGHVS and CDR2 FQNEAQ come from the germline V gene. CDR3 protein: CASSLGTGTYNEQFF. CDR3 bases: TGTGCCAGCAGCTTAGGAACAGGAACCTACAATGAGCAGTTCTTC.

This clonotype turned up a few times. The chain has TRBV5-6 and TRBJ1-1; D gene unclear. The CDR3 totals 15 residues. CDR1 and CDR2 from the germline V gene are SGHDT and YYEEEE. The ends were cut back, 0 bases at V and 0 bases at J, with 9 bases in the middle. DNA of the CDR3: TGTGCCAGCAGCTTGGGACACCGAGTGAACACTGAAGCTTTCTTT. Its translation: CASSLGHRVNTEAFF.

The V call is TRBV20-1, the J call TRBJ1-6, with no clear D. The CDR3 runs 17 residues. The ends were cut back, 0 bases at V and 7 bases at J, with 19 bases in the middle. Germline V gene sequence: CDR1 DFQATT, CDR2 SNEGSKA (reference sequence). The CDR3 DNA follows: TGCAGTGCTAGAGATGGGATGAGGAGTTTGTGGAATTCACCCCTCCACTTT. It translates to CSARDGMRSLWNSPLHF.

This clonotype was recorded at least ten times. The chain has TRBV5-1 and TRBJ2-3; the match to TRBD2 covers 11 bases. The ends lost 0 bases at V and 10 bases at J; junction bases unmatched: 7. Germline assignment: CDR1 SGHRS and CDR2 YFSETQ. The CDR3 has 15 residues. The chain's CDR3 is CASSLVVLAGEAQYF. The CDR3 nucleotides read TGCGCCAGCAGCTTGGTGGTACTAGCGGGGGAGGCGCAGTATTTT.

This clonotype was seen repeatedly, ten times or more. This chain uses TRBV9 with TRBJ1-1, with a tentative D call TRBD1 (5 bases). Trimming cost V 2 bases and J 4 bases, with 9 bases left between them. The CDR3 sequence is 13 residues long. Per the germline V gene, CDR1 is SGDLS and CDR2 is YYNGEE. The DNA for the CDR3 is TGTGCCAGCAGCGTTGCAGGGCCCACTGAAGCTTTCTTT. Amino acids: CASSVAGPTEAFF.

The chain recombines TRBV6-1 with TRBJ2-7; D remains unclear. Deletions cut 2 bases from V and 3 bases from J, with 5 bases between. The V gene's germline CDR1 is MNHNS and CDR2 SASEGT. The CDR3 sequence is 12 residues long. CDR3 protein: CASSERHYEQYF. CDR3 bases: TGTGCCAGCAGTGAAAGACACTACGAGCAGTACTTC.

Ten or more counts support this clonotype. The rearrangement links TRBV9 to TRBJ2-5; D not resolved. Germline values: CDR1 SGDLS, CDR2 YYNGEE. Trimming removed 2 bases from V and 5 bases from J, with 13 bases in between. The CDR3 runs 14 residues. The DNA for the CDR3 is TGTGCCAGCAGCGTCCGTCCTAGTATGGAGACCCAGTACTTC. Translating it yields CASSVRPSMETQYF.

This clonotype was seen repeatedly, ten times or more. CDR3 DNA: TGTGCCAGCAGTCGGACTGATTATAGCAATCAGCCCCAGCATTTT. This encodes CASSRTDYSNQPQHF. The chain uses TRBV28 and TRBJ1-5; D gene uncertain. V lost 5 bases and J lost 0, with 11 bases in between. Germline CDR1 is MDHEN and CDR2 is SYDVKM. The CDR3 has 15 residues.

There are many counts of this clonotype. The chain carries TRBV20-1 and TRBJ1-3, with D hard to call. Germline V lookup: CDR1 DFQATT, CDR2 SNEGSKA (reference sequence). The V gene lost 0 bases and the J gene lost 4 bases, with 13 bases spanning the gap. The CDR3 has 15 amino acids. CDR3 protein: CSARDSGRWGNTIYF. CDR3 nucleotides: TGCAGTGCTAGAGATTCGGGCAGATGGGGAAACACCATATATTTT.

This clonotype came up many times. This sequence joins TRBV11-2 and TRBJ2-7, with D possibly TRBD2 on 7 matching bases. V gave up 5 bases and J gave up 7 bases, with 18 bases separating them. In germline, CDR1 is SGHAT, CDR2 FQNNGV. This CDR3 region has 14 residues. This CDR3 reads CASSPLRGAREQYF. CDR3 nucleotide sequence: TGTGCCAGCAGCCCCCTTCGGGGGGCGAGAGAGCAGTACTTC.

This clonotype showed up just a few times. The genes are TRBV6-6 and TRBJ1-5, with TRBD1 matching over 9 bases. V was clipped by 5 bases and J by 3 bases; unmatched bases: 2. There are 14 residues in the CDR3. Germline V CDR1 and CDR2: MNHNY, SVGAGI (reference sequence). DNA of the CDR3: TGTGCCAGCAGTGACAGGGGGGACAATCAGCCCCAGCATTTT. Translated: CASSDRGDNQPQHF.

This clonotype was seen only a few times. The genes are TRBV12-3 or TRBV12-4 and TRBJ1-4; 8 bases match TRBD1. The V gene end was trimmed by 6 bases and the J gene end by 7 bases; junction bases not matched to a gene: 7. The CDR3 sequence is 14 residues long. The CDR3 DNA follows: TGTGCCAGCAGGGAGACAGGGGCGGGTGAAAAACTGTTTTTT. Protein: CASRETGAGEKLFF.

This clonotype was observed at least ten times. The genes are TRBV5-1 and TRBJ2-6, with 9 bases lining up with TRBD1. With V trimmed by 0 bases and J by 0 bases, 7 bases remained unmatched. The CDR3 totals 19 residues. Germline V gene lookup returns CDR1 SGHRS and CDR2 YFSETQ. CDR3 bases: TGCGCCAGCAGCTTGGACTACAGGGGGCCCCGCTCTGGGGCCAACGTCCTGACTTTC. Protein sequence: CASSLDYRGPRSGANVLTF.

This clonotype has more than one count but fewer than ten. The rearrangement joins TRBV12-3 or TRBV12-4 to TRBJ2-7; 7 positions match TRBD1. The CDR3 loop spans 14 amino acids. J gave up 3 bases and V 1 base, and 3 bases lay outside the gene matches. The chain's CDR3 is CASSLGGTVYEQYF. DNA for the CDR3: TGTGCCAGCAGTTTAGGAGGGACAGTCTACGAGCAGTACTTC.

This clonotype was detected ten times or more. The CDR3 region has the DNA TGTGCCAGCAGTCGACTATATACCCGTTCGGTTGATGAGCAGTTCTTC. Its translation: CASSRLYTRSVDEQFF. The chain couples TRBV12-3 or TRBV12-4 to TRBJ2-1, with D maybe TRBD2 (5 bases). This CDR3 has 16 amino acids. Trimming took off 5 bases at V and 8 bases at J, with 22 bases between the two ends.